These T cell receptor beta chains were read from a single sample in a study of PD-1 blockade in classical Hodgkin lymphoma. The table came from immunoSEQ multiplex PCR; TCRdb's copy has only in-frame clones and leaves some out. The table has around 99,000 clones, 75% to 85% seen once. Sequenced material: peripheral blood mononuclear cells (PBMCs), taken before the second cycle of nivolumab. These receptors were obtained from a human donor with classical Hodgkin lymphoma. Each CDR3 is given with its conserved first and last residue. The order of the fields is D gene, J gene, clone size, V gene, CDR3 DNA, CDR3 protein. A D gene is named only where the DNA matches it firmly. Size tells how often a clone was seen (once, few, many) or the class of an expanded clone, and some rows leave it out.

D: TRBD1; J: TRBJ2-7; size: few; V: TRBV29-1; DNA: TGCAGCGTTAGACAGGGGGCACAGTACGAGCAGTACTTC; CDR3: CSVRQGAQYEQYF
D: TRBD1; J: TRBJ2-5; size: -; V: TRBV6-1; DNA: TGTGCCAGCAGCCCAACAGGGGGCCGGGAGACCCAGTACTTC; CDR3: CASSPTGGRETQYF
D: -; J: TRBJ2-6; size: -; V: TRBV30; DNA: TGTGCCTGGAGCCCTGGGGCCAACGTCCTGACTTTC; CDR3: CAWSPGANVLTF
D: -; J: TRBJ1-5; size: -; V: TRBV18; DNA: TGTGCCAGCTCACTTGGGGGGGGTTACAATCAGCCCCAGCATTTT; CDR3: CASSLGGGYNQPQHF
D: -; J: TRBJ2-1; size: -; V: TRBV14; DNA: TGTGCCAGCAGCCAGGTCATAGAGGATGAGCAGTTCTTC; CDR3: CASSQVIEDEQFF
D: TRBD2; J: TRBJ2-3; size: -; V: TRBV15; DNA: TGTGCCACCAGCAGAGGAAGGCTAGCGGGAGAGACAGATACGCAGTATTTT; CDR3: CATSRGRLAGETDTQYF
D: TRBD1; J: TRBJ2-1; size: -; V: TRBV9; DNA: TGTGCCAGCGGTTCAGGGGGCCTATACAATGAGCAGTTCTTC; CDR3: CASGSGGLYNEQFF
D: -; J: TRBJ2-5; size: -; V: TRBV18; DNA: TGTGCCAGCTCACCAGGACAGCAAGAGACCCAGTACTTC; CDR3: CASSPGQQETQYF
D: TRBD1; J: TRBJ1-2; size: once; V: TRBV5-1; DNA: TGCGCCAGCCACGCAGGGGGCGCGAACTATGGCTACACCTTC; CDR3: CASHAGGANYGYTF
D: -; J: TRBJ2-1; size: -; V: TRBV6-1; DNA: TGTGCCAGCACCAGGGGCTTTTCCTACAATGAGCAGTTCTTC; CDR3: CASTRGFSYNEQFF
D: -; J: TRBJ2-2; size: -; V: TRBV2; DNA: TGTGCCAGCAGCGCTGGCAGGGAGCTGTTTTTT; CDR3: CASSAGRELFF
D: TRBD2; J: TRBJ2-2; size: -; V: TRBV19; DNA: TGTGCCAGTAGTATCGGCGGGAGCCCCGGGGAGCTGTTTTTT; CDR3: CASSIGGSPGELFF
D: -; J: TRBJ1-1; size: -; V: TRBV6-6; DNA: TGTGCCAGCAAGGGGCCCTACACTGAAGCTTTCTTT; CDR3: CASKGPYTEAFF
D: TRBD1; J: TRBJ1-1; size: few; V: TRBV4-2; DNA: TGTGCCAGCAGACAACAGGGGGTAGCTGAAGCTTTCTTT; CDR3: CASRQQGVAEAFF
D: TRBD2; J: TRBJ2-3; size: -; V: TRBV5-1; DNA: TGCGCCAGCAGCGCCCGACTAGCGGTTAGCACAGATACGCAGTATTTT; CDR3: CASSARLAVSTDTQYF
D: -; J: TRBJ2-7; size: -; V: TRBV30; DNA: TGTGCCTGGACAAGGGGGTTGATAGCCGGAGGCGATGTGTACTTC; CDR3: CAWTRGLIAGGDVYF
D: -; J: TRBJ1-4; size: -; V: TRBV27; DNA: TGTGCCAGCAGTCCCGCCAGGGGAGGCGGTGAAAAACTGTTTTTT; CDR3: CASSPARGGGEKLFF
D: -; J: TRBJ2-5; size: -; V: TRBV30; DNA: TGTGCCTGGACCGCCCAAGAGACCCAGTACTTC; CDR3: CAWTAQETQYF
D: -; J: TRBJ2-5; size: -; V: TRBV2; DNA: TGTGCCAGCAGTGTAAACAGTAGGGAGACCCAGTACTTC; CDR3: CASSVNSRETQYF
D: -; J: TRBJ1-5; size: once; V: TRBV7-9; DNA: TGTGCCAGCAGCTTAGGAGGGGAGCTGCCCCAGCATTTT; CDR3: CASSLGGELPQHF
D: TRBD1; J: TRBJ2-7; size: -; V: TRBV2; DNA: TGTGCCAGCAGTCCTGGACAGGGAAACTACGAGCAGTACTTC; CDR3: CASSPGQGNYEQYF
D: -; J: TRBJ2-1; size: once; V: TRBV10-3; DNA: TGTGCCATCAGTGAGTCAGCTCACGAGAGAGGTGAGCAGTTCTTC; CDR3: CAISESAHERGEQFF
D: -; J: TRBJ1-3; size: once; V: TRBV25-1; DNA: TGTGCCAGCACCCGCGGGAACACCATATATTTT; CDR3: CASTRGNTIYF
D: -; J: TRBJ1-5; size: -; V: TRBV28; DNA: TGTGCCAGCAGGGGGACGGGGTATAGCAATCAGCCCCAGCATTTT; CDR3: CASRGTGYSNQPQHF
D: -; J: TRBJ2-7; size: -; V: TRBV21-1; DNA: TGTGCCAGCAGCAAAGTTAACAGGTCCCGAACGGAGCAGTACTTC; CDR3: CASSKVNRSRTEQYF
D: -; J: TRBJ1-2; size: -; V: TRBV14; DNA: TGTGCCAGCAGCCCCCGGACAGCCTATGGCTACACCTTC; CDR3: CASSPRTAYGYTF
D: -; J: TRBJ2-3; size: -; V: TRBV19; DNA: TGTGCCAGTAGTATAGGTTGGGGGAGCACAGATACGCAGTATTTT; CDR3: CASSIGWGSTDTQYF
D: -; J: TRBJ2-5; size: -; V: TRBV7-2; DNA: TGTGCCAGCAGCTTAGGAGGGGGGCCGGAGACCCAGTACTTC; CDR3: CASSLGGGPETQYF
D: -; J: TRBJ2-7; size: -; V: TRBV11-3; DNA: TGTGCCAGCAGCTTATGGCCCTCCTACGAGCAGTACTTC; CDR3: CASSLWPSYEQYF